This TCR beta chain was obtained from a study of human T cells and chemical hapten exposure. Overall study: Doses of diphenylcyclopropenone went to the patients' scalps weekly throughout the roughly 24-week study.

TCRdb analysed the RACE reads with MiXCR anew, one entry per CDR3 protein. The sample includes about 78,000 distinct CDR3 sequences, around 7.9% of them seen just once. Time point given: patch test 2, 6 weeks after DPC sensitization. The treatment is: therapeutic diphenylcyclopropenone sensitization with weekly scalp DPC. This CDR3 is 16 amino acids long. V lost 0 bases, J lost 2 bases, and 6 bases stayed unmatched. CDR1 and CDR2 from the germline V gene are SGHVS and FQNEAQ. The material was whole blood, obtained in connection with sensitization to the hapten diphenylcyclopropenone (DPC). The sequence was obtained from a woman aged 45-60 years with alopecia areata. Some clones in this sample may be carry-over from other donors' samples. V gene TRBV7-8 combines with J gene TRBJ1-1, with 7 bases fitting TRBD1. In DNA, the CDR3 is TGTGCCAGCAGCTTAGCTAGGACAGGTCGTAACACTGAAGCTTTCTTT. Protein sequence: CASSLARTGRNTEAFF.